The table lists the clone carrying this TCR beta chain with many counts. As yet, its antigen is unknown. This record belongs to a study of response to subunit inactivated influenza vaccine. Regarding the study as a whole: Authors suggested seasonal influenza vaccinations each recruit few new T cells.

Each CDR3 protein gets one entry after TCRdb re-called the RT-PCR reads with MiXCR. The repertoire holds more than 450,000 distinct CDR3 sequences, with about 8% as singletons. V gave up 5 bases and J gave up 5 bases, with 10 bases separating them. The CDR3 loop spans 12 amino acids. CDR1 is SQVTM, CDR2 ANQGSEA, per germline. This clonotype was sampled from a man between 45 and 75 years old who received an inactivated influenza vaccine. This chain links TRBV29-1 with TRBJ2-1; D not resolved. Here the sequenced sample was PBMCs from blood, taken roughly 24 months after vaccination. In DNA form, the CDR3 reads TGCAGCGTTCGGAAAACAGACAATGAGCAGTTCTTC. Translated, it gives CSVRKTDNEQFF.